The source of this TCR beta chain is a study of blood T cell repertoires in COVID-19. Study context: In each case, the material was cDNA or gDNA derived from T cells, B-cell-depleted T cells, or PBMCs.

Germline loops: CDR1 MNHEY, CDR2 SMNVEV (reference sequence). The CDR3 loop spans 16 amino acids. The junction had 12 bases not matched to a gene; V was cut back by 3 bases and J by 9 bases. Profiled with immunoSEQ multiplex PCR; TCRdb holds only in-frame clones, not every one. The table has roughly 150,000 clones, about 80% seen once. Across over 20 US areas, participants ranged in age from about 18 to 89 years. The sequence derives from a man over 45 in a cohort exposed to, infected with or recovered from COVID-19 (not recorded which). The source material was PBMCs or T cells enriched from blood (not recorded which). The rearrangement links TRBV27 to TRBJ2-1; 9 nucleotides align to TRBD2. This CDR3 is CASSFNSLAGLREQFF. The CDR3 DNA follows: TGTGCCAGCAGTTTCAACTCACTAGCGGGTCTACGTGAGCAGTTCTTC.